This record covers a single TCR beta chain. Germline CDR1 SGHTA, CDR2 FQGTGA. This CDR3 spans 17 amino acids. The V gene end was trimmed by 4 bases and the J gene end by 5 bases; junction bases not matched to a gene: 13. Sequencing used immunoSEQ multiplex PCR; TCRdb keeps in-frame clones, though not all of them. This table has some 300,000 clones, approximately 86% appearing once. This sample was taken from a study of blood T cell repertoires in COVID-19. As for the study in general: Samples came from the United States, Italy and Spain, spanning acute and convalescent COVID-19.

The sequence derives from an older man with acute or convalescent COVID-19. The chain carries TRBV7-3 and TRBJ2-5, with TRBD2 identical over 10 bases. The sample taken for sequencing was peripheral blood. Here the CDR3 reads CASSSTGSGGVLETQYF. The CDR3 DNA follows: TGTGCCAGCAGCTCCACAGGGAGCGGGGGGGTCCTGGAGACCCAGTACTTC. Full variable domain (missing parts from reference TRBV7-3 and TRBJ2-5): GAGVSQTPSNKVTEKGKYVELRCDPISGHTALYWYRQSLGQGPEFLIYFQGTGAADDSGLPNDRFFAVRPEGSVSTLKIQRTERGDSAVYLCASSSTGSGGVLETQYFGPGTRLLVL.